A single sample gave rise to the 32 T cell receptor beta chains below, sequenced in a study of chemoradiotherapy in HPV16-positive cancers. Sequenced by immunoSEQ multiplex PCR; TCRdb stores in-frame clones only, minus some. The sample carries about 16,000 clones, under 90% recorded once. The sequenced sample was blood, obtained from a patient who underwent chemoradiotherapy. Receptors were obtained from a human donor with HPV-associated anogenital cancer.

A few counts support this clone. This chain uses TRBV27 with TRBJ2-5, with 9 positions matching TRBD2. CDR3 length: 14 residues. The V gene's germline CDR1 is MNHEY and CDR2 SMNVEV (reference sequence). V dropped 6 bases and J dropped 2; count of bases not matched to a gene: 4. The CDR3 DNA sequence: TGTGCCAGCAGACGGCTAGCGGGACAAGAGACCCAGTACTTC. It encodes CASRRLAGQETQYF.

The chain has TRBV11-2 and TRBJ1-1, with D possibly TRBD1 on 6 matching bases. Germline V gives CDR1 SGHAT, CDR2 FQNNGV. This CDR3 spans 16 amino acids. Trimming removed 2 bases at V and 1 base at J, with 14 bases between. Here the CDR3 reads CASSLYRVPPNTEAFF. The DNA for the CDR3 is TGTGCCAGCAGCTTATACAGGGTCCCCCCGAACACTGAAGCTTTCTTT.

The chain carries TRBV5-8 and TRBJ2-5; D is unresolved. This CDR3 is built from 14 residues. Between the trimmed V and J ends, which lost 1 base and 5 bases, there was a span of 12 bases. Germline CDR1 reads SGHTS; CDR2 reads YDEGEE. CDR3 region: CASSLLVARETQYF. In nucleotides, the CDR3 is TGTGCCAGCAGCTTGTTGGTAGCTAGGGAGACCCAGTACTTC.

With respect to this clone: Other DNA sequences in the same sample also yield this CDR3. The chain links TRBV28 to TRBJ2-7; D is ambiguous. Trimming removed 2 bases from V and 3 bases from J, with 2 bases in between. CDR1 and CDR2 (germline): MDHEN, SYDVKM. The CDR3 runs to 11 residues. CDR3: CASSLGYEQYF. CDR3 nucleotide sequence: TGTGCCAGCAGTTTAGGCTACGAGCAGTACTTC. Using reference TRBV28 and TRBJ2-7 for the parts outside the CDR3, the full variable domain is DVKVTQSSRYLVKRTGEKVFLECVQDMDHENMFWYRQDPGLGLRLIYFSYDVKMKEKGDIPEGYSVSREKKERFSLILESASTNQTSMYLCASSLGYEQYFGPGTRLTVT.

The table lists this clone with a few counts. The CDR3 is CASSPRENTEAFF. The DNA of the CDR3 is TGTGCCAGCAGTCCCAGGGAGAACACTGAAGCTTTCTTT. The gene calls are TRBV6-1 and TRBJ1-1, with D maybe TRBD1 (5 bases). Germline V CDR1 and CDR2: MNHNS, SASEGT. Trimming stripped 5 bases from V and 1 base from J, with 8 bases between. The CDR3 runs to 13 residues.

For this clone: Other DNA sequences within the sample encode an identical CDR3. The V gene is TRBV6-5, the J gene TRBJ1-2, with D hard to call. Germline V gene sequence: CDR1 MNHEY, CDR2 SVGAGI. V lost 0 bases and J lost 6, with 11 bases in between. This CDR3 comprises 14 residues. The CDR3 sequence is CASSYSTGKDGYTF. The CDR3 DNA reads as TGTGCCAGCAGTTACTCAACGGGAAAGGATGGCTACACCTTC.

The V and J genes are TRBV30 and TRBJ2-3; D ambiguous. V lost 3 bases to trimming and J lost 4 bases, with 11 bases between them. This CDR3 has 13 amino acids. From germline, CDR1 is GTSNPN and CDR2 SVGIG (reference sequence). The CDR3 protein is CAWSLTPADTQYF. CDR3 sequence (DNA): TGTGCCTGGAGCCTAACCCCGGCAGATACGCAGTATTTT.

This CDR3 is CASMRERSSGNTIYF. CDR3 in DNA: TGTGCCAGCATGAGGGAGAGGAGCTCTGGAAACACCATATATTTT. This chain links TRBV6-5 with TRBJ1-3; D unresolved. The ends were cut back, 7 bases at V and 0 bases at J, with 13 bases in the middle. In germline, CDR1 is MNHEY, CDR2 SVGAGI. This CDR3 spans 15 amino acids.

This chain joins TRBV7-8 and TRBJ2-7; D not resolved. Trimming took 5 bases from V and 2 from J, leaving 16 bases between them. CDR1 SGHVS and CDR2 FQNEAQ come from the germline V gene. The CDR3 extends over 15 amino acids. CDR3: CASSLKETLTYEQYF. Written as DNA, the CDR3 is TGTGCCAGCAGCCTGAAGGAGACTTTAACCTACGAGCAGTACTTC.

In nucleotides, the CDR3 is TGTGCCAGCAATCTTCCGGGACGAAGATTCGAACAAGAGACCCAGTACTTC. This sequence encodes CASNLPGRRFEQETQYF. This rearrangement joins TRBV28 to TRBJ2-5, with D perhaps given as TRBD1 or TRBD2 (5 bases each). Trimming took 7 bases from V and 2 from J, leaving 23 bases between them. CDR3 size: 17 residues. Germline CDR1 and CDR2: MDHEN and SYDVKM.

A single count supports this clone. The rearrangement joins TRBV5-1 to TRBJ2-7; D not certain. V was cut by 1 base and J by 5 bases, with 10 bases left in between. Germline V lookup: CDR1 SGHRS, CDR2 YFSETQ. This CDR3 region has 13 residues. The CDR3 bases are TGCGCCAGCAGCTTGTTCCCGGTGGACGAGCAGTACTTC. It translates to CASSLFPVDEQYF.

The rearrangement links TRBV5-1 to TRBJ1-3, with D tentatively TRBD1 (5 bases). The germline gives CDR1 SGHRS, CDR2 YFSETQ. V was trimmed by 7 bases and J by 1 base, leaving 9 bases between them. The length of the CDR3 is 13 residues. CDR3 sequence: CASGAGSGNTIYF. CDR3 nucleotides: TGCGCCAGCGGGGCGGGATCTGGAAACACCATATATTTT.

The chain employs TRBV7-9 and TRBJ2-6, with a weak D call TRBD2 (5 bases). Germline CDR1 and CDR2: SEHNR and FQNEAQ (reference sequence). Trimming cost V 7 bases and J 1 base, with 17 bases left between them. This CDR3 comprises 17 residues. CDR3 DNA sequence: TGTGCCAGCACCCTCGGAGGAAAGTTTTCTGGGGCCAACGTCCTGACTTTC. Its protein is CASTLGGKFSGANVLTF.

This chain joins TRBV2 and TRBJ2-7; 9 bases are shared with TRBD1. The V and J ends lost 10 bases and 4 bases, in that order; junction bases with no gene match: 8. Looked up from germline, CDR1 is SNHLY and CDR2 is FYNNEI. There are 13 residues in the CDR3. The CDR3 nucleotides are TGTGCCACCCAGAGGGACAGGGATTACGAGCAGTACTTC. This translates into CATQRDRDYEQYF. The complete variable domain, with remaining parts taken from reference TRBV2 and TRBJ2-7, reads EPEVTQTPSHQVTQMGQEVILRCVPISNHLYFYWYRQILGQKVEFLVSFYNNEISEKSEIFDDQFSVERPDGSNFTLKIRSTKLEDSAMYFCATQRDRDYEQYFGPGTRLTVT.

The chain couples TRBV30 to TRBJ2-7; TRBD2 matches 11 bases. V lost 2 bases to trimming and J lost 9 bases; unmatched junction nucleotides: 9. Germline CDR1 GTSNPN, CDR2 SVGIG (reference sequence). This CDR3 contains 14 residues. DNA for the CDR3: TGTGCCTGGAGTCGACTAGCGGGGACGTTTCGGCAGTACTTC. Amino acids: CAWSRLAGTFRQYF. The whole variable domain, filled in from reference TRBV30 and TRBJ2-7, reads SQTIHQWPATLVQPVGSPLSLECTVEGTSNPNLYWYRQAAGRGLQLLFYSVGIGQISSEVPQNLSASRPQDRQFILSSKKLLLSDSGFYLCAWSRLAGTFRQYFGPGTRLTVT.

Only a few counts were recorded for this clone. This chain connects TRBV5-1 to TRBJ1-2; D might be TRBD1 (5 bases). This CDR3 is built from 15 residues. Looked up from germline, CDR1 is SGHRS and CDR2 is YFSETQ. V lost 7 bases and J lost 4, with 20 bases in between. Here the CDR3 DNA reads TGCGCCAGCCGGCGATGGGACCGATCGGGCTATGGCTACACCTTC. As protein: CASRRWDRSGYGYTF.

V gene TRBV19 combines with J gene TRBJ2-1; 9 nucleotides align to TRBD1. The CDR3 has 16 residues. V lost 5 bases, J lost 5 bases, and 10 bases stayed unmatched. Germline CDR1 LNHDA, CDR2 SQIVND (reference sequence). The CDR3 reads CASSARGTGRNNEQFF. CDR3 bases: TGTGCCAGTAGTGCCCGGGGGACAGGGAGAAACAATGAGCAGTTCTTC.

V is TRBV27 and J is TRBJ2-1, with TRBD2 as a possible D gene (5 bases). Germline CDR1 and CDR2: MNHEY and SMNVEV (reference sequence). The length of the CDR3 is 14 residues. The V end was cut by 3 bases, the J end by 9 bases, with 15 bases between. The DNA for the CDR3 is TGTGCCAGCAGTTTGTTTGGACGCCGGGGTGAGCAGTTCTTC. Its protein product is CASSLFGRRGEQFF.

The CDR3 DNA is TGTGCCAGCAGCGACATGGACCAAGAGACCCAGTACTTC. It codes for CASSDMDQETQYF. This chain joins TRBV4-2 and TRBJ2-5; D is ambiguous. CDR3 length: 13 amino acids. Per germline, CDR1 LGHNA and CDR2 YNFKEQ. The V end lost 5 bases, the J end lost 0 bases, and 7 bases lay between the germline ends.

V usage is TRBV15 and J usage is TRBJ2-5, with a weak D call TRBD1 (5 bases). The germline V and J ends were trimmed by 1 base and 2 bases, with 11 bases remaining between them. The CDR3 totals 15 residues. Looked up from germline, CDR1 is LNHNV and CDR2 is YYDKDF (reference sequence). The CDR3 sequence: CATSRGAGRQETQYF. The CDR3 nucleotides are TGTGCCACCAGCAGAGGGGCAGGGCGACAAGAGACCCAGTACTTC.

The rearrangement joins TRBV9 to TRBJ2-3; D remains unclear. V lost 0 bases, J lost 4 bases, and 18 bases lay in between. The CDR3 is 17 amino acids. Germline lookup yields CDR1 SGDLS and CDR2 YYNGEE. This chain's CDR3 is CASSVAQGLDIADTQYF. The CDR3 coding sequence is TGTGCCAGCAGCGTAGCCCAAGGCCTAGATATTGCAGATACGCAGTATTTT.

This rearrangement joins TRBV2 to TRBJ2-3; TRBD2 might be the D (6 bases). V lost 5 bases to trimming and J lost 9 bases, with 24 bases between them. The CDR3 has 16 residues. Germline-derived CDR1 and CDR2 are SNHLY and FYNNEI. CDR3 coding DNA: TGTGCCAGCAGTCGGTCCCTAGGAGGGGACTTAGGCACGCAGTATTTT. Amino acid sequence: CASSRSLGGDLGTQYF.

The chain is built from TRBV6-5 and TRBJ1-6; 9 bases align to TRBD1. J gave up 10 bases and V 4 bases, and 2 bases lay outside the gene matches. The germline CDR1 and CDR2 sequences are MNHEY and SVGAGI. This CDR3 has 13 residues. The CDR3 reads CASSWDRESPLHF. The CDR3, as DNA: TGTGCCAGCAGTTGGGACAGGGAATCACCCCTCCACTTT.

The chain carries TRBV19 and TRBJ2-3; D call uncertain. The CDR3 is 13 amino acids. CDR1 and CDR2 (germline): LNHDA, SQIVND (reference sequence). Trimming left V 5 bases short and J 6 bases short, with 12 bases between. The CDR3 loop reads CASSVGYGDTQYF. CDR3 sequence (DNA): TGTGCCAGTAGTGTCGGTTATGGGGATACGCAGTATTTT.

The V call is TRBV6-5, the J call TRBJ1-1; D call uncertain. The length of the CDR3 is 11 residues. The V and J ends lost 5 bases and 3 bases respectively, with 4 bases between them. CDR1 is MNHEY, CDR2 SVGAGI, per germline. CDR3 in amino acids: CASSPYTEAFF. In DNA, the CDR3 is TGTGCCAGCAGTCCCTACACTGAAGCTTTCTTT.

The J gene is TRBJ2-1, the V gene TRBV2; 9 bases align to TRBD2. The V gene's germline CDR1 is SNHLY and CDR2 FYNNEI. The CDR3 is 15 amino acids. Unmatched junction bases numbered 14, after V lost 9 bases and J lost 8 bases. CDR3 nucleotides: TGTGCCAGGACCCTCAGCGGGGGGAGCCTGGATGAGCAGTTCTTC. It translates to CARTLSGGSLDEQFF.

This chain links TRBV4-1 with TRBJ2-1; 9 bases line up with TRBD2. V lost 0 bases and J lost 0; bases outside the gene matches: 6. Germline values: CDR1 MGHRA, CDR2 YSYEKL. The CDR3 covers 18 residues. DNA of the CDR3: TGCGCCAGCAGCCAAGATGCGGGGGGGCCCATCTCCTACAATGAGCAGTTCTTC. It specifies CASSQDAGGPISYNEQFF.

The V call is TRBV6-1, the J call TRBJ2-7; D unresolved. Germline assignment: CDR1 MNHNS and CDR2 SASEGT. Trimming took off 8 bases at V and 3 bases at J, with 8 bases between the two ends. The CDR3 is 11 residues long. The DNA of the CDR3 is TGTGCCAGCCTCACCCACTACGAGCAGTACTTC. Translation gives CASLTHYEQYF.

The chain uses TRBV27 and TRBJ2-6; 7 positions agree with TRBD1. From germline, CDR1 is MNHEY and CDR2 SMNVEV (reference sequence). With V trimmed by 3 bases and J by 4 bases, 9 bases remained unmatched. The CDR3 extends over 17 amino acids. CDR3 sequence reads: CASSLTGTSVGANVLTF. CDR3 sequence (DNA): TGTGCCAGCAGTTTGACAGGGACCTCTGTAGGGGCCAACGTCCTGACTTTC.

This clone was seen just once. The chain links TRBV14 to TRBJ2-6, with D unclear. Per germline, CDR1 SGHDN and CDR2 FVKESK. There are 13 residues in the CDR3. V was cut by 6 bases and J by 2 bases, with 5 bases left in between. The CDR3 here is CASRQTGANVLTF. The CDR3 DNA is TGTGCCAGCAGACAGACTGGGGCCAACGTCCTGACTTTC.

The chain links TRBV7-9 to TRBJ2-7; D might be TRBD1 (6 bases). The CDR3 is made up of 14 amino acids. Germline lookup yields CDR1 SEHNR and CDR2 FQNEAQ (reference sequence). With 1 base removed from V and 5 bases from J, the gap between germline ends came to 12 bases. The CDR3 sequence is CASSLVDRIHEQYF. The CDR3 DNA reads as TGTGCCAGCAGCTTAGTTGACAGGATCCACGAGCAGTACTTC.

The V call is TRBV4-1, the J call TRBJ2-7; weak D call: TRBD1 (5 bases). Germline-derived CDR1 and CDR2 are MGHRA and YSYEKL. The CDR3 extends over 14 amino acids. The V end was cut by 0 bases, the J end by 2 bases, with 8 bases between. CDR3 nucleotides: TGCGCCAGCAGCCAAGATAGGGGCCCCTACGAGCAGTACTTC. Amino acids: CASSQDRGPYEQYF.